The rows below give T cell receptor beta chains drawn from one sample of a study of PD-L1 blockade in urothelial cancer. Only in-frame clones appear in the TCRdb table, and some are missing; sequencing was by immunoSEQ multiplex PCR. The table shows 60,000 to 85,000 clones, with roughly 87% occurring only once. The sample in question was PBMCs, obtained around atezolizumab (anti-PD-L1) treatment. Source of these receptors: a woman in her 70s with urothelial cancer. Each CDR3 is given with its conserved first and last residue. D genes are given only for firm matches. A row's size may be missing; if present it is once, few, many or a size class.

TRBV30	few	TRBJ2-1	.	TGTGCCTGGAGTGTAGGAGAAGAGCAGTTCTTC	CAWSVGEEQFF
TRBV18	.	TRBJ2-7	.	TGTGCCAGCTCACCATGGGCACCCACCTCCATTCTATTCTACGAGCAGTACTTC	CASSPWAPTSILFYEQYF
TRBV10-3	.	TRBJ2-7	TRBD1	TGTGCCATCAGCCGACCCGGACAGGTCAACGAGCAGTACTTC	CAISRPGQVNEQYF
TRBV4-1	.	TRBJ2-2	.	TGCGCCAGCAGCTACTCCTCCGGGACACCTCATAACACCGGGGAGCTGTTTTTT	CASSYSSGTPHNTGELFF
TRBV29-1	.	TRBJ2-7	.	TGCAGCGCGGTCGTAGCCGGTAGCGAGCAGTACTTC	CSAVVAGSEQYF
TRBV6-6	.	TRBJ1-2	.	TGTGCCAGCAGTTACCAAGACAGATATGGCTACACCTTC	CASSYQDRYGYTF
TRBV5-5	once	TRBJ2-5	.	TGTGCCAGCAGCTTGGTGAGGCCCGGCCAAGAGACCCAGTACTTC	CASSLVRPGQETQYF
TRBV30	.	TRBJ2-2	TRBD1	TGTGCCTGGAGTAGCGGGACAGGGGTCTCCGGGGAGCTGTTTTTT	CAWSSGTGVSGELFF
TRBV25-1	.	TRBJ2-3	.	TGTGCCAGCAGTCCCCGGGGCACAGATACGCAGTATTTT	CASSPRGTDTQYF
TRBV30	.	TRBJ1-6	.	TGTGCCTGGACGACCAACAGGGATTCACCCCTCCACTTT	CAWTTNRDSPLHF
TRBV2	.	TRBJ2-7	TRBD1	TGTGCCAGCAGCGTCGACAGGGGACTCTACGAGCAGTACTTC	CASSVDRGLYEQYF
TRBV5-6	.	TRBJ2-7	.	TGTGCCAGCAGCTTAGGGAGGACACTCTACGAGCAGTACTTC	CASSLGRTLYEQYF
TRBV10-1	.	TRBJ2-3	.	TGCGCCAGCAGTGCTGACAGGGACTTGGCGTATCCCGACACAGATACGCAGTATTTT	CASSADRDLAYPDTDTQYF
TRBV4-2	.	TRBJ1-2	.	TGTGCCAGCAGCCAAGCGCTCCCGATGCGAAACTATGGCTACACCTTC	CASSQALPMRNYGYTF
TRBV7-8	.	TRBJ1-6	TRBD1	TGTGCCAGCAGCTCGGACAGGCCCCTTAATTCACCCCTCCACTTT	CASSSDRPLNSPLHF
TRBV7-2	.	TRBJ1-1	TRBD1	TGTGCCAGCAGCTCCCAGACAGGGTTGAACACTGAAGCTTTCTTT	CASSSQTGLNTEAFF
TRBV18	.	TRBJ2-7	TRBD1	TGTGCCAGCTCCCCCTGGGACAGGGTCTACGAGCAGTACTTC	CASSPWDRVYEQYF
TRBV5-1	.	TRBJ2-6	.	TGCGCCAGCAGCTCCACAGGGTCTGGGGCCAACGTCCTGACTTTC	CASSSTGSGANVLTF
TRBV30	.	TRBJ2-1	TRBD2	TGTGCCTGGAGTGTACAGAGCGGGGGGAGGGATGAGCAGTTCTTC	CAWSVQSGGRDEQFF
TRBV5-1	.	TRBJ1-6	.	TGCGCCAGCAGCCCCACCGTACGGGAAGATTCACCCCTCCACTTT	CASSPTVREDSPLHF
TRBV5-1	.	TRBJ2-3	.	TGCGCCAGCAGCTTGACTCCGGGAGCCAAGTTAACAGATACGCAGTATTTT	CASSLTPGAKLTDTQYF
TRBV20-1	.	TRBJ1-5	.	TGCAGTGCGTCCGGAGGACAGCCCCAGCATTTT	CSASGGQPQHF
TRBV2	once	TRBJ1-5	.	TGTGCCAGCAGTCGGGACCGGGAGGGCAATCAGCCCCAGCATTTT	CASSRDREGNQPQHF
TRBV7-6	.	TRBJ2-5	TRBD2	TGTGCCAGCAGCTCTAGCGGGGGGGAAGAGACCCAGTACTTC	CASSSSGGEETQYF
TRBV9	.	TRBJ2-7	.	TGTGCCAGCAGCGCGTCCAACCGGGATCCTACCTACGAGCAGTACTTC	CASSASNRDPTYEQYF
TRBV27	.	TRBJ2-7	.	TGTGCCAGCAGTTCCATCGAGCGGGCGGCCTACGAGCAGTACTTC	CASSSIERAAYEQYF
TRBV7-6	few	TRBJ2-7	.	TGTGCCAGCAGCTTACAGGCGGGCAAAACCTACGAGCAGTACTTC	CASSLQAGKTYEQYF
TRBV30	.	TRBJ1-1	TRBD1	TGTGCCTCCTACAGGGGGCCTATGAACACTGAAGCTTTCTTT	CASYRGPMNTEAFF
TRBV5-6	.	TRBJ2-3	.	TGTGCCAGCAGCTTGGACAGACCAGATACGCAGTATTTT	CASSLDRPDTQYF
TRBV6-1	.	TRBJ1-2	.	TGTGCCAGCAGTGAAGGGCCAGTCTATGGCTACACCTTC	CASSEGPVYGYTF
TRBV7-3	.	TRBJ2-1	TRBD2	TGTGCCAGCAGCTGGACTAGCGGGGTTTACAATGAGCAGTTCTTC	CASSWTSGVYNEQFF
TRBV5-1	.	TRBJ2-3	.	TGCGCCAGCAGCTACGACAGGACAGATACGCAGTATTTT	CASSYDRTDTQYF
TRBV11-2	.	TRBJ2-2	.	TGTGCCAGCAGCTTAGTACTCGGGGAGCTGTTTTTT	CASSLVLGELFF
TRBV29-1	.	TRBJ2-1	TRBD2	TGCAGCGTTGAGGGGACTAGCGGGGAGCAGTTCTTC	CSVEGTSGEQFF
TRBV4-1	.	TRBJ1-2	TRBD1	TGCGCCAGCAGCCAAGACGAGGGGGCGAGCTATGGCTACACCTTC	CASSQDEGASYGYTF